What follows are 5 T cell receptor beta chains derived from one specimen sequenced in a study of shared clonotypes between healthy human individuals. Generated by immunoSEQ multiplex PCR, the TCRdb table keeps only in-frame clones and is missing some. The table lists more than 2 million clones, approximately 92% of them singletons, with 1.5% to 2% in the top ten. CD45RO-negative, CCR7-selected cells formed the naive CD8 fraction, which excluded terminally differentiated effector memory CD45RA+ cells. The sequenced sample was naive CD8+ T cells from PBMCs. Receptors were obtained from a man younger than 35 in good health. Some clones in this sample may be carry-over from other donors' samples.

The genes are TRBV29-1 and TRBJ2-5, with D hard to call. V was cut by 0 bases and J by 4 bases, with 9 bases left in between. The CDR3 has 13 residues. The germline V gene has CDR1 SQVTM and CDR2 ANQGSEA. The DNA for the CDR3 is TGCAGCGTTGAAGATGGAGTCCCAGAGACCCAGTACTTC. Protein product: CSVEDGVPETQYF.

The chain combines TRBV29-1 with TRBJ2-5; D could derive from TRBD1 or TRBD2 (6 bases each). This CDR3 is 11 amino acids long. Germline CDR1 is SQVTM and CDR2 is ANQGSEA. Deletions cut 4 bases from V and 13 bases from J, with 16 bases between. CDR3 amino acids: CSVGGGRTWYF. The CDR3 DNA follows: TGCAGCGTTGGAGGGGGGAGGACATGGTACTTC.

This chain joins TRBV29-1 and TRBJ2-3; 8 bases agree with TRBD2. Germline V CDR1 and CDR2: SQVTM, ANQGSEA. Germline trimming cut 6 bases from V and 4 bases from J; bases unmatched to any gene: 6. The CDR3 spans 13 residues. The DNA for the CDR3 is TGCAGCGTAACCGGGGGGGGACCAGATACGCAGTATTTT. Translating gives CSVTGGGPDTQYF.

The chain has TRBV28 and TRBJ1-5; possible D gene TRBD1, 6 bases. With 8 bases removed from V and 5 bases from J, the gap between germline ends came to 22 bases. This CDR3 has 16 residues. Germline V gene data show CDR1 as MDHEN and CDR2 as SYDVKM. The CDR3 bases are TGTGCCAGCGCGCTGGGGGCAGTTGGTCGGTATCAGCCCCAGCATTTT. Amino acid sequence: CASALGAVGRYQPQHF.

The V and J genes are TRBV11-2 and TRBJ2-7; D possibly corresponds to TRBD2 (5 bases). V was pared by 1 base and J by 0 bases, with 13 bases between. The CDR3 is made up of 16 amino acids. The germline gives CDR1 SGHAT, CDR2 FQNNGV. This CDR3 is CASSLVRGSASYEQYF. CDR3 bases: TGTGCCAGCAGCTTAGTGCGCGGGTCCGCCTCCTACGAGCAGTACTTC.